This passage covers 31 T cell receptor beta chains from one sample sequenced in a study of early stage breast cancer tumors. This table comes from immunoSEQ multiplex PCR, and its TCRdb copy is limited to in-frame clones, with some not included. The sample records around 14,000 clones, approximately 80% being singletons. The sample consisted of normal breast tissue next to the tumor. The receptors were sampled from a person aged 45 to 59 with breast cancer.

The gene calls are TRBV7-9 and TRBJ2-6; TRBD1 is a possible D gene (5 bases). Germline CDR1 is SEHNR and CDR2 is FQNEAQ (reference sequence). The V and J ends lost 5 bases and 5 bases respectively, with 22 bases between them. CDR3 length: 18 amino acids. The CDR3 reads CASSRLPYHDSRANVLTF. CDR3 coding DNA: TGTGCCAGCAGCAGGCTTCCATACCATGACAGTCGGGCCAACGTCCTGACTTTC.

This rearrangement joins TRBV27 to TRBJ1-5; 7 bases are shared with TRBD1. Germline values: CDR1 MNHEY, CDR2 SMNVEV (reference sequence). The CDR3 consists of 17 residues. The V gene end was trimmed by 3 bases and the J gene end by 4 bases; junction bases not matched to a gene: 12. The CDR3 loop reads CASSFEKGAGGNQPQHF. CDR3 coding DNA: TGTGCCAGCAGTTTTGAGAAGGGGGCTGGGGGGAATCAGCCCCAGCATTTT.

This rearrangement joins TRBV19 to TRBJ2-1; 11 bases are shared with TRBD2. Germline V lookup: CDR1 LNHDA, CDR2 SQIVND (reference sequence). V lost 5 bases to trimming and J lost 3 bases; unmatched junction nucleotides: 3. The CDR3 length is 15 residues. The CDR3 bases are TGTGCCAGTAGTCGCACTAGCGGGAGCTACAATGAGCAGTTCTTC. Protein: CASSRTSGSYNEQFF.

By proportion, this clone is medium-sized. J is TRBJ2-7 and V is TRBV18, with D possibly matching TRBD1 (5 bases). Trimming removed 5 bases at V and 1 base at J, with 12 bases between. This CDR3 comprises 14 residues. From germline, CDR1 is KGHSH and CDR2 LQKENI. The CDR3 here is CASSLGARSYEQYF. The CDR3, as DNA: TGTGCCAGCTCATTAGGGGCCCGGTCCTACGAGCAGTACTTC. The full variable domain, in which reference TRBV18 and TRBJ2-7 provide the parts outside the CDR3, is NAGVMQNPRHLVRRRGQEARLRCSPMKGHSHVYWYRQLPEEGLKFMVYLQKENIIDESGMPKERFSAEFPKEGPSILRIQQVVRGDSAAYFCASSLGARSYEQYFGPGTRLTVT.

CDR3 sequence: CASSSSEPPTPYEQYF. The CDR3 DNA is TGTGCCAGCAGTTCCTCCGAGCCCCCCACCCCTTACGAGCAGTACTTC. The chain couples TRBV27 to TRBJ2-7; D uncertain. Germline values: CDR1 MNHEY, CDR2 SMNVEV (reference sequence). CDR3 length equals 16 residues. With 4 bases removed from V and 4 bases from J, the gap between germline ends came to 20 bases.

The DNA for the CDR3 is TGTGCCAGTAGTATAAGGGCTCGAAGCTCCTACGAGCAGTACTTC. Protein product: CASSIRARSSYEQYF. This chain joins TRBV19 and TRBJ2-7; no clear D. The germline CDR1 and CDR2 sequences are LNHDA and SQIVND (reference sequence). The CDR3 length is 15 residues. Trimming shortened V by 2 bases and J by 0 bases, and 11 bases separated the two germline ends.

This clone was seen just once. The CDR3 DNA reads TGTGCCACCAGAAACCTACCCTTTAATGAGCAGTTCTTC. This encodes CATRNLPFNEQFF. This chain joins TRBV15 and TRBJ2-1, with unresolved D. The CDR3 is 13 amino acids. From germline, CDR1 is LNHNV and CDR2 YYDKDF (reference sequence). Trimming pared 6 bases from V and 7 bases from J, leaving 13 bases between.

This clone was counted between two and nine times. Here the CDR3 reads CASSHRQPGEGGNSPLHF. Here the CDR3 DNA reads TGCGCCAGCAGCCATCGACAGCCAGGGGAGGGGGGAAATTCACCCCTCCACTTT. V is TRBV5-1 and J is TRBJ1-6; possibly TRBD1 for D (6 bases). Trimming left V 4 bases short and J 7 bases short, with 24 bases between. The CDR3 totals 18 residues. Germline-derived CDR1 and CDR2 are SGHRS and YFSETQ.

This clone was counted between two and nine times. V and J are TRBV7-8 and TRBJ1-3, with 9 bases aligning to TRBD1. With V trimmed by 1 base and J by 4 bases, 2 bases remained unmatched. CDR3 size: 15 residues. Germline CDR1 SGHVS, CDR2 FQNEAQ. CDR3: CASSLVDRGGNTIYF. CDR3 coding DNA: TGTGCCAGCAGCTTAGTGGACAGGGGAGGAAACACCATATATTTT.

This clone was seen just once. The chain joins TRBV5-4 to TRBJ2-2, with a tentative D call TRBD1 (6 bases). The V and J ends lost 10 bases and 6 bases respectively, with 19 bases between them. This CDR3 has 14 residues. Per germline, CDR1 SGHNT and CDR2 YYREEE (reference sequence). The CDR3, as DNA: TGTGCCCGACGACGGGTAGGGGGAGCCGGGGAGCTGTTTTTT. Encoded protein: CARRRVGGAGELFF.

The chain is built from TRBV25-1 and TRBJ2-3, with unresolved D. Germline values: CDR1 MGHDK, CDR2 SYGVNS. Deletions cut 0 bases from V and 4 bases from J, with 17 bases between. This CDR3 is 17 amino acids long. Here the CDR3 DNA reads TGTGCCAGCAGTGAATATGGCGTTAGGAACGGGCCAGATACGCAGTATTTT. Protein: CASSEYGVRNGPDTQYF.

The CDR3 reads CASSCPETSGGDEQFF. CDR3 nucleotide sequence: TGTGCCAGCAGTTGTCCCGAGACTAGCGGGGGCGATGAGCAGTTCTTC. J is TRBJ2-1 and V is TRBV27; 12 positions match TRBD2. Germline loops: CDR1 MNHEY, CDR2 SMNVEV (reference sequence). V gave up 4 bases and J gave up 8 bases; unmatched junction bases: 9. This CDR3 contains 16 residues.

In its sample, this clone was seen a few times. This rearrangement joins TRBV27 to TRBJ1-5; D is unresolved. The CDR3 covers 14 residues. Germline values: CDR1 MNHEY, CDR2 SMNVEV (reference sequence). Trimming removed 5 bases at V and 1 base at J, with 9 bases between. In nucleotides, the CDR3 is TGTGCCAGCAGTCCCCACGGGAGCAATCAGCCCCAGCATTTT. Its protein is CASSPHGSNQPQHF.

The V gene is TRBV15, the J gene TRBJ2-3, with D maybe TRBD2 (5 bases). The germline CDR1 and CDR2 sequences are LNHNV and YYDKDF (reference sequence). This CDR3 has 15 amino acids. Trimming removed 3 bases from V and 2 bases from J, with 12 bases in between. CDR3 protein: CATSSPDYLTDTQYF. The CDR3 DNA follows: TGTGCCACCAGCAGTCCAGACTATCTCACAGATACGCAGTATTTT.

CDR3: CASSVGGGDQPQHF. The CDR3, as DNA: TGTGCCAGCAGCGTAGGAGGAGGAGATCAGCCCCAGCATTTT. The genes are TRBV9 and TRBJ1-5, with D uncertain. Trimming stripped 0 bases from V and 5 bases from J, with 9 bases between. The V gene's germline CDR1 is SGDLS and CDR2 YYNGEE. The CDR3 has 14 residues.

The CDR3 here is CASSFVGSSYEQYF. In nucleotides, the CDR3 is TGTGCCAGCAGCTTCGTGGGATCCTCCTACGAGCAGTACTTC. V and J are TRBV7-2 and TRBJ2-7, with D hard to call. The CDR3 is made up of 14 amino acids. Germline values: CDR1 SGHTA, CDR2 FQGNSA. Between the trimmed V and J ends, which lost 3 bases and 0 bases, there was a span of 9 bases.

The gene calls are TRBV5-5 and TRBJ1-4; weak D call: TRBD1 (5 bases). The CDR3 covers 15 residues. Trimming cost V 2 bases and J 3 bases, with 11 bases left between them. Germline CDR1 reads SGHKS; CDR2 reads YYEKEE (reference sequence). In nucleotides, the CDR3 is TGTGCCAGCAGCTTTCCCGGGGCCTCTAATGAAAAACTGTTTTTT. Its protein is CASSFPGASNEKLFF.

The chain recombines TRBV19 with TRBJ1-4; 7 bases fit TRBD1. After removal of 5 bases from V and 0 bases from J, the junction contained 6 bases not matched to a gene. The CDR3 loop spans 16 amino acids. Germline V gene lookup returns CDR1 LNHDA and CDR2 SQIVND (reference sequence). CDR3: CASSPGQTATNEKLFF. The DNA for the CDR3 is TGTGCCAGTAGTCCGGGACAGACCGCAACTAATGAAAAACTGTTTTTT.

The CDR3 loop is CASSAGSRQGLGTEAFF. The CDR3 DNA reads as TGTGCCAGCAGCGCGGGCAGCCGACAGGGGTTAGGCACTGAAGCTTTCTTT. V is TRBV11-2 and J is TRBJ1-1; TRBD1 matches at 8 bases. The CDR3 extends over 17 amino acids. Germline CDR1 and CDR2: SGHAT and FQNNGV. V dropped 5 bases and J dropped 4; count of bases not matched to a gene: 15. The full variable domain, in which reference TRBV11-2 and TRBJ1-1 provide the parts outside the CDR3, is EAGVAQSPRYKIIEKRQSVAFWCNPISGHATLYWYQQILGQGPKLLIQFQNNGVVDDSQLPKDRFSAERLKGVDSTLKIQPAKLEDSAVYLCASSAGSRQGLGTEAFFGQGTRLTVV.

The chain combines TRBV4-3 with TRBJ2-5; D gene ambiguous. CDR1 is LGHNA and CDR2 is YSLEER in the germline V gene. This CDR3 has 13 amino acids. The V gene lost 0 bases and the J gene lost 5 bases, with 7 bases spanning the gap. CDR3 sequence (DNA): TGCGCCAGCAGCCAAGACTTCGGGGAGACCCAGTACTTC. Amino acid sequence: CASSQDFGETQYF.

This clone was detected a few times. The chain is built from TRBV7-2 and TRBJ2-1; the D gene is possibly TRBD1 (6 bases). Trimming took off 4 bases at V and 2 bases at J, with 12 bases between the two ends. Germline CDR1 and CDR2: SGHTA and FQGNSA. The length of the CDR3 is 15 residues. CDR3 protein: CASSSTGSPYNEQFF. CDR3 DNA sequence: TGTGCCAGCAGCTCAACAGGGAGTCCCTACAATGAGCAGTTCTTC. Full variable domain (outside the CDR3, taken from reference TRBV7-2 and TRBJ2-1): GAGVSQSPSNKVTEKGKDVELRCDPISGHTALYWYRQSLGQGLEFLIYFQGNSAPDKSGLPSDRFSAERTGGSVSTLTIQRTQQEDSAVYLCASSSTGSPYNEQFFGPGTRLTVL.

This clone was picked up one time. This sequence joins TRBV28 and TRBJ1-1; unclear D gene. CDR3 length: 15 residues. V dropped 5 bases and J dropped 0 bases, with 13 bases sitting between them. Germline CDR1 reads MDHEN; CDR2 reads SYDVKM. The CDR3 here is CASSARRYLNTEAFF. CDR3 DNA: TGTGCCAGCAGTGCTCGACGGTACCTGAACACTGAAGCTTTCTTT.

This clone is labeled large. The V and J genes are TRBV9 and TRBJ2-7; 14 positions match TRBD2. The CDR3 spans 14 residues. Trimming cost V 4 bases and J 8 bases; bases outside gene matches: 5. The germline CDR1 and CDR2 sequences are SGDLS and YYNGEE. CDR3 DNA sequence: TGTGCCAGCAGCCCCGGGACTAGCGGGAGACAGCAGTACTTC. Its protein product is CASSPGTSGRQQYF.

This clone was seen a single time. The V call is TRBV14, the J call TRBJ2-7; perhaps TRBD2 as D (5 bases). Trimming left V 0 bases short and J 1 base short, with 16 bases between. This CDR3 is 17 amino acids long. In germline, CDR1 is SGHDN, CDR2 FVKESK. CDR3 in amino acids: CASSQDRPGNPSYEQYF. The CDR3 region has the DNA TGTGCCAGCAGCCAAGACCGGCCGGGGAATCCGTCCTACGAGCAGTACTTC.

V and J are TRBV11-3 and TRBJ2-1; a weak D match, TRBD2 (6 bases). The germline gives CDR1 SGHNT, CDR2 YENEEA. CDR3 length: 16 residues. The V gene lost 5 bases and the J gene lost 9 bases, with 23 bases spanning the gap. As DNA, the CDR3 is TGTGCCAGCAGCAAAGTGGGGGGAGGACTTTATGGTGAGCAGTTCTTC. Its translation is CASSKVGGGLYGEQFF.

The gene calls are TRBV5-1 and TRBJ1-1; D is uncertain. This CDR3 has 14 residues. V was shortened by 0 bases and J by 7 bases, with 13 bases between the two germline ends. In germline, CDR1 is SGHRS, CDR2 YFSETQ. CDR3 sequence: CASSLGVPMGEAFF. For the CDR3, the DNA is TGCGCCAGCAGCTTGGGGGTCCCCATGGGTGAAGCTTTCTTT.

CDR3 DNA: TGTGCCAGCAGCTTAGGGAGGGGGCTGGGGACTGAAGCTTTCTTT. This gives the protein CASSLGRGLGTEAFF. The chain recombines TRBV11-2 with TRBJ1-1; 7 nucleotides line up with TRBD1. Losses at the gene ends were 1 base for V and 5 bases for J; bases not matched to a gene: 7. From germline, CDR1 is SGHAT and CDR2 FQNNGV. The CDR3 extends over 15 amino acids.

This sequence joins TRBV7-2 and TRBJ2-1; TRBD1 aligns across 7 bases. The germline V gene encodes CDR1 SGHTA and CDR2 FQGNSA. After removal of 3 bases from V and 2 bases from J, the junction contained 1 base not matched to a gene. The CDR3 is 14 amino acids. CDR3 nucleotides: TGTGCCAGCAGCTTCCAGGGGGCCTACAATGAGCAGTTCTTC. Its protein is CASSFQGAYNEQFF. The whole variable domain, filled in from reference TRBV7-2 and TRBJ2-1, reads GAGVSQSPSNKVTEKGKDVELRCDPISGHTALYWYRQSLGQGLEFLIYFQGNSAPDKSGLPSDRFSAERTGGSVSTLTIQRTQQEDSAVYLCASSFQGAYNEQFFGPGTRLTVL.

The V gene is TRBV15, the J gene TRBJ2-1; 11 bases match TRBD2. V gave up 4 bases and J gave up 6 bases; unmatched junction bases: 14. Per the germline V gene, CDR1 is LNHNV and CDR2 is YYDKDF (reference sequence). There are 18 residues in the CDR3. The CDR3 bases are TGTGCCACCAGCACACGTCTACCGGGACTAGCGGCAGGCAATGAGCAGTTCTTC. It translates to CATSTRLPGLAAGNEQFF.

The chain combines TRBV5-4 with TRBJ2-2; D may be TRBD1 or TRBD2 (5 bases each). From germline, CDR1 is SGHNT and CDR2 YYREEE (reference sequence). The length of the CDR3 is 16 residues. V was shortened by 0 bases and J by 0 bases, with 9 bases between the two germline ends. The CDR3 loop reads CASSLGLGANTGELFF. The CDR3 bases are TGTGCCAGCAGCTTGGGGCTGGGGGCGAACACCGGGGAGCTGTTTTTT.

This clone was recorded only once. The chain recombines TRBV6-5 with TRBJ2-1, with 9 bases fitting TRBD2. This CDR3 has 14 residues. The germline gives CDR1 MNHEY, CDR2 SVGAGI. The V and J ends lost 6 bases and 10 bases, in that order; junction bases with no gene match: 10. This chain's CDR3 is CASSPLERGAEQFF. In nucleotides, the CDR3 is TGTGCCAGCAGCCCCCTTGAGCGGGGGGCAGAGCAGTTCTTC.